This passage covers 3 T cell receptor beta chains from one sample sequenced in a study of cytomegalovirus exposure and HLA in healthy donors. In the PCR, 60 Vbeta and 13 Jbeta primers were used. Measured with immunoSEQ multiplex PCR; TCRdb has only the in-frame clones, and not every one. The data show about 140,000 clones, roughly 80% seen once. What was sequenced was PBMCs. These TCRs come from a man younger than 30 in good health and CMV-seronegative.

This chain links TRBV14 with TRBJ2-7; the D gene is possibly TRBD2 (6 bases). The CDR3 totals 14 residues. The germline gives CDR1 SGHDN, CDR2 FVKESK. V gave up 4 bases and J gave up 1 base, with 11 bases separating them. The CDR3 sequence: CASSPLRGSYEQYF. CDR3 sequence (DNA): TGTGCCAGCAGCCCCCTCCGGGGGTCCTACGAGCAGTACTTC. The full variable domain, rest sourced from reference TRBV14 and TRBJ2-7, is EAGVTQFPSHSVIEKGQTVTLRCDPISGHDNLYWYRRVMGKEIKFLLHFVKESKQDESGMPNNRFLAERTGGTYSTLKVQPAELEDSGVYFCASSPLRGSYEQYFGPGTRLTVT.

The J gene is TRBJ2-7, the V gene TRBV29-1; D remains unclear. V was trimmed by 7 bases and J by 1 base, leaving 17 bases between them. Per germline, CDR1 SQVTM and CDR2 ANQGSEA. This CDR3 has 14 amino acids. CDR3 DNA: TGCAGCGCTTCATTTCTACCGGGTTCCTACGAGCAGTACTTC. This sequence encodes CSASFLPGSYEQYF.

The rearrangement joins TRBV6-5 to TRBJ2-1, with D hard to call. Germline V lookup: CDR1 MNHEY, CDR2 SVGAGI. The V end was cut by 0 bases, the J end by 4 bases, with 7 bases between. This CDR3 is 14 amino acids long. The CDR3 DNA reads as TGTGCCAGCAGTTACTCGTCCATTTACAATGAGCAGTTCTTC. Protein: CASSYSSIYNEQFF.